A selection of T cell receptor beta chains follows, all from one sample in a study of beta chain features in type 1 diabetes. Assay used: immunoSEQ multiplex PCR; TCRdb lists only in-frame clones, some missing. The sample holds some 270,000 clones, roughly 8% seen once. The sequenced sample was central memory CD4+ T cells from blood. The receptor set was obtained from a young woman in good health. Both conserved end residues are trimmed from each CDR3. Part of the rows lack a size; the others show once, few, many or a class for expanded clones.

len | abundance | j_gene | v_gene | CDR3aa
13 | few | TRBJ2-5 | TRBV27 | ASSTSRLERETQY
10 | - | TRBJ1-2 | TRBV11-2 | ASSPRPYGYT
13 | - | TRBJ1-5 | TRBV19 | ASSIRRNSNQPQH
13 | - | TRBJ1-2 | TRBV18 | ASSPSLDTTGGYT
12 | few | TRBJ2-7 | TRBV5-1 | ASRATGANYEQY
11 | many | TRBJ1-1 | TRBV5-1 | ASSLGLNTEAF
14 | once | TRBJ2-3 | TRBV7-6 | ASSLRAGGGTDTQY
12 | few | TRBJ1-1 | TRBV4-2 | ASSQGLDGQRAF
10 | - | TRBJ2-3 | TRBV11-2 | ASSFLALSQY
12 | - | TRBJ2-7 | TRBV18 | ASSRTTSRYEQY
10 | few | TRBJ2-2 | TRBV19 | ASSIGPRKLF
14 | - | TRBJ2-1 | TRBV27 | ASSYFSVPSYNEQF
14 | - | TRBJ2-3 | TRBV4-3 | ASAGGTSPTTDTQY
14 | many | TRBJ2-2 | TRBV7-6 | ASSLDTGHGTGELF
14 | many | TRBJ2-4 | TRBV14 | ASSDKTGKAKNIQY
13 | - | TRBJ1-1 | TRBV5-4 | ASSLKAGGPDEAF
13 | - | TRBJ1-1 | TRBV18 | ASSPTLGADTEAF
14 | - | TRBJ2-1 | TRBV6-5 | ASSYLGGSSYNEQF
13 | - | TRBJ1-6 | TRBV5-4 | ASSRGRDRDSPLH
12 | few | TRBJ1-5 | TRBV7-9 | ASSTAGGDQPQH
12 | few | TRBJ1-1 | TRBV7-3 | ASSFRQGNTEAF
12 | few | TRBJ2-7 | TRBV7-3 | ASSLTAGSREQY
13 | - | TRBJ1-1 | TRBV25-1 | ASSESTETYTEAF
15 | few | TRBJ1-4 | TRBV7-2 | ASSLGLPGRSNEKLF
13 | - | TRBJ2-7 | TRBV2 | ASTRSAGGQYEQY
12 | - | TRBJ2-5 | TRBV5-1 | ASSLDQEKETQY
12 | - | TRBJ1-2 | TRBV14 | ASSQVAGGYGYT
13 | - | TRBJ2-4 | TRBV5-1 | ASSRGEIAKNIQY
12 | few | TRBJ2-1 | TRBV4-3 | ASSQGASGREQF
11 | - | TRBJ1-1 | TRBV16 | ASSQSQGTEAF
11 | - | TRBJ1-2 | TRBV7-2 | ASSLDPVYGYT
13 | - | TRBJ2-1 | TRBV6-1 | ASSRTDGGYNEQF
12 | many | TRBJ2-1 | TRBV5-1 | ASSFMAGENEQF
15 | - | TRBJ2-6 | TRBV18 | ASSPEVGSPGANVLT
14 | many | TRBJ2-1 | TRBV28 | ASTGGGDPIYNEQF
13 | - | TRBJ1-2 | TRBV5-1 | ASSLRVEGNYGYT
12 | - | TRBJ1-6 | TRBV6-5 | ASTGEAYNSPLH
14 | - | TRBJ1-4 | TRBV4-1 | ASSRNPGVGNEKLF
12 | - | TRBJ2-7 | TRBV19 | ASSRTDNSYEQY
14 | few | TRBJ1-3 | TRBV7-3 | ASSSLTGARGNTIY
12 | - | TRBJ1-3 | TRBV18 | ASSVQGDGNTIY
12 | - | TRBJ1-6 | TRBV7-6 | ASSLTGNNSPLH
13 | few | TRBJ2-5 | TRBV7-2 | ASSLQGTKEETQY
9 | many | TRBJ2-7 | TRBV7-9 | ASSFGPEQY
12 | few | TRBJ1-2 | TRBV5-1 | ASSLGQGNYGYT
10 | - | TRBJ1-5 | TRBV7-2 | ASSLNRQPQH
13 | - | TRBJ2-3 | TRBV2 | ASSEDLAGTDTQY
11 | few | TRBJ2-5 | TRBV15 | ATSRGVVETQY
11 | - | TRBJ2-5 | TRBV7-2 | ASSLAPWETQY